Listed below are T cell receptor beta chains from one sample, sequenced in a study of OX40 agonist ivuxolimab in advanced cancers. Assay used: immunoSEQ multiplex PCR; TCRdb lists only in-frame clones, some missing. The sample yields almost 90,000 clones, about 83% seen once. The input for sequencing was CD4+ or CD8+ T cells sorted from blood, taken in a trial of the OX40 agonist ivuxolimab. The receptor source for this set is an adult with an advanced solid tumor such as melanoma, head and neck, liver or kidney cancer. Each CDR3 is given with its conserved first and last residue. The D gene is left open where the match is weak. Part of the rows lack a size; the others show once, few, many or a class for expanded clones.

>few|TRBD2|TRBV9|TRBJ2-5
TGTGCCAGCAGCAGAATTCAGGGAGGGGAGACCCAGTACTTC
CASSRIQGGETQYF
>-|-|TRBV5-1|TRBJ2-5
TGCGCCAGCACCTTGGGGGCTAGCGGAGAGACCCAGTACTTC
CASTLGASGETQYF
>few|TRBD1|TRBV7-9|TRBJ1-1
TGTGCCAGCAGCTTGGGGACAGGGAACACTGAAGCTTTCTTT
CASSLGTGNTEAFF
>-|TRBD2|TRBV14|TRBJ2-5
TGTGCCAGCAGCCAAGTGCTAGCGGGGACCCAGTACTTC
CASSQVLAGTQYF
>once|TRBD1|TRBV19|TRBJ2-6
TGTGCCAGTAGCCCGGGACAGGGGGCATATTTTGGGGCCAACGTCCTGACTTTC
CASSPGQGAYFGANVLTF
>-|TRBD1|TRBV7-2|TRBJ1-5
TGTGCCAGCAGCCCGGCCGGGACAGGGCACCAGCCCCAGCATTTT
CASSPAGTGHQPQHF
>once|TRBD2|TRBV19|TRBJ2-7
TGTGCCAGTAGTATACAGCGGGGGACTCTGGAGCAGTACTTC
CASSIQRGTLEQYF
>-|TRBD2|TRBV5-6|TRBJ2-5
TGTGCCACCAACCGCGGGGGGGCCTCTGAGACCCAGTACTTC
CATNRGGASETQYF
>-|-|TRBV5-6|TRBJ1-2
TGTGCCAGCAGCTTGGGCCAGCCTAACTATGGCTACACCTTC
CASSLGQPNYGYTF
>-|-|TRBV14|TRBJ2-7
TGTGCCAGCTCCCCGGTCTTGAGCTCCTACGAGCAGTACTTC
CASSPVLSSYEQYF
>-|-|TRBV4-1|TRBJ2-5
TGCGCCAGCAGCCCGGGACCCACCCAAGAGACCCAGTACTTC
CASSPGPTQETQYF
>-|-|TRBV7-2|TRBJ2-3
TGTGCCAGCAGTTCCCAAGGGGGAAACACAGATACGCAGTATTTT
CASSSQGGNTDTQYF
>-|TRBD1|TRBV7-9|TRBJ1-1
TGTGCCAGCAGCTGGGGACAGGGGGAGAACACTGAAGCTTTCTTT
CASSWGQGENTEAFF
>-|TRBD1|TRBV19|TRBJ1-3
TGTGCCAGTACCGGAAACAGGGGCTCTGGAAACACCATATATTTT
CASTGNRGSGNTIYF
>-|TRBD1|TRBV5-1|TRBJ1-4
TGCGCCAGCAGCTTGTCGGCAGGGGGGAGAGAAAAACTGTTTTTT
CASSLSAGGREKLFF
>-|TRBD1|TRBV2|TRBJ2-5
TGTGCCAGCACCCGGGACAGGCAAGAGACCCAGTACTTC
CASTRDRQETQYF
>-|-|TRBV18|TRBJ2-2
TGTGCCAGCTCACCCCCGGGACGAAGGAACACCGGGGAGCTGTTTTTT
CASSPPGRRNTGELFF
>-|-|TRBV19|TRBJ2-3
TGTGCCAGTAGTACGGGGATTAGCCCAGGCACAGATACGCAGTATTTT
CASSTGISPGTDTQYF
>-|-|TRBV6-1|TRBJ2-2
TGTGCCAGCACCCCTCCGGGGAGGAACACCGGGGAGCTGTTTTTT
CASTPPGRNTGELFF
>-|-|TRBV6-6|TRBJ1-4
TGTGCCAGCAGTTATACCAGGGTGGATGAAAAACTGTTTTTT
CASSYTRVDEKLFF
>once|TRBD2|TRBV9|TRBJ2-3
TGTGCCAGCAGCGTAGCTTCGACTAGCGGGGGGCGCACAGATACGCAGTATTTT
CASSVASTSGGRTDTQYF
>-|TRBD1|TRBV5-6|TRBJ2-5
TGTGCCAGCAGCTTGAGGTTGGGACAGGGAGAGGAGACCCAGTACTTC
CASSLRLGQGEETQYF
>-|-|TRBV5-8|TRBJ2-7
TGTGCCAGCAGCCTGGAAAGGGGTGGTTACGAGCAGTACTTC
CASSLERGGYEQYF
>-|-|TRBV5-4|TRBJ2-2
TGTGCCAGCAGCTTTGGAGCTTCAACCGGGGAGCTGTTTTTT
CASSFGASTGELFF